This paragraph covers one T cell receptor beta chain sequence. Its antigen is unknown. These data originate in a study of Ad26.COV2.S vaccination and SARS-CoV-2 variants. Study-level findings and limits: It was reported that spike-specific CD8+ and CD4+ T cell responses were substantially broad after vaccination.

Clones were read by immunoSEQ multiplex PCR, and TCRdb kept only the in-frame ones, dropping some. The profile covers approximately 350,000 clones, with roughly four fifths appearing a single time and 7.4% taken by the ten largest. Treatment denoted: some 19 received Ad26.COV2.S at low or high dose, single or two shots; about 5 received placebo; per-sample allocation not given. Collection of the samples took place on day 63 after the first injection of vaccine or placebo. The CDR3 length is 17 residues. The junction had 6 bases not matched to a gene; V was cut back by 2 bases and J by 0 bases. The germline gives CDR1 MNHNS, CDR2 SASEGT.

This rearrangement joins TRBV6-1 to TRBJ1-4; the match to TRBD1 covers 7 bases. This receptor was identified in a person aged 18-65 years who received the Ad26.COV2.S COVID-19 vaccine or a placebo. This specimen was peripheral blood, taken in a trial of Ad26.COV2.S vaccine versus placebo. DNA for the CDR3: TGTGCCAGCAGTGAAAGCCCAGGGGGGGCAACTAATGAAAAACTGTTTTTT. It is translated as CASSESPGGATNEKLFF.